The source of this TCR beta chain is a study of chemoradiotherapy in HPV16-positive cancers. About the study: Two HPV16-positive patients' cells yielded candidate HPV-specific clones and common motifs.

Repertoires were sampled repeatedly during chemoradiotherapy. This CDR3 contains 16 residues. J was trimmed by 7 bases and V by 1 base; bases with no gene match: 10. The germline V gene encodes CDR1 SGHTA and CDR2 FQGNSA. Comments on this clone: Its antigen is not known.

The assay was immunoSEQ multiplex PCR, and TCRdb's table has in-frame clones only and misses some. Of under 70,000 clones in the sample, 90% were seen once. Overall study results and limits: For HPV16-positive patients, expanding HPV-responsive T cells associated with longer recurrence-free survival. During treatment, candidate HPV-specific clones and E7-related motifs expanded in tumor.

The chain uses TRBV7-2 and TRBJ2-5; 9 bases fit TRBD1. The source of this sequence is a human donor with HPV-associated anogenital cancer. Specimen: blood, collected from a patient who underwent chemoradiotherapy. The CDR3 region has the DNA TGTGCCAGCAGCTTAGGTTCGGGACAGGGCGTGGGGACCCAGTACTTC. As protein: CASSLGSGQGVGTQYF.